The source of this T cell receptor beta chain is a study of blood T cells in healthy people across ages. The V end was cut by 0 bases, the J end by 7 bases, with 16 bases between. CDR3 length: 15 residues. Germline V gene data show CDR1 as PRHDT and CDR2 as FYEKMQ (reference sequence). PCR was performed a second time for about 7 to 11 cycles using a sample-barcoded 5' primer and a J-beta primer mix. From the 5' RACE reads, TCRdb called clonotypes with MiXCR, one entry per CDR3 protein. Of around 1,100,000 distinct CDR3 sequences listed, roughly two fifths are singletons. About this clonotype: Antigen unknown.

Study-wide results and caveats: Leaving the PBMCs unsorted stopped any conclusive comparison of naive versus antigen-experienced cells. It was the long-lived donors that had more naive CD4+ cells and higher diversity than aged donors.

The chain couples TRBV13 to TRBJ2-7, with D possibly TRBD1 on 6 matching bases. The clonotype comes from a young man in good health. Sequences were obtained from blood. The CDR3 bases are TGTGCCAGCAGCTTAGGTCAGGGGACGGTCAATGAGCAGTACTTC. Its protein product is CASSLGQGTVNEQYF.